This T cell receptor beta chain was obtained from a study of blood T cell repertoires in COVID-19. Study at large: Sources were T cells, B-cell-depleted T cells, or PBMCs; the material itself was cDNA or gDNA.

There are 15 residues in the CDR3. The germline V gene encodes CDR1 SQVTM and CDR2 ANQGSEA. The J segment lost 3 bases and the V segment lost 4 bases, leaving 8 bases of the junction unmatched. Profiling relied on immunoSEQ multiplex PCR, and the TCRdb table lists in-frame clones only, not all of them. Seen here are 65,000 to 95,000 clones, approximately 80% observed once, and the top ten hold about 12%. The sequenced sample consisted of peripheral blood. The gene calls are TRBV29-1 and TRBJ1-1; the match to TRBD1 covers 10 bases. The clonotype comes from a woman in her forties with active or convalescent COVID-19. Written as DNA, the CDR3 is TGCAGCGTTGTGGGACAGGGGTCGGTGTACACTGAAGCTTTCTTT. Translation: CSVVGQGSVYTEAFF.